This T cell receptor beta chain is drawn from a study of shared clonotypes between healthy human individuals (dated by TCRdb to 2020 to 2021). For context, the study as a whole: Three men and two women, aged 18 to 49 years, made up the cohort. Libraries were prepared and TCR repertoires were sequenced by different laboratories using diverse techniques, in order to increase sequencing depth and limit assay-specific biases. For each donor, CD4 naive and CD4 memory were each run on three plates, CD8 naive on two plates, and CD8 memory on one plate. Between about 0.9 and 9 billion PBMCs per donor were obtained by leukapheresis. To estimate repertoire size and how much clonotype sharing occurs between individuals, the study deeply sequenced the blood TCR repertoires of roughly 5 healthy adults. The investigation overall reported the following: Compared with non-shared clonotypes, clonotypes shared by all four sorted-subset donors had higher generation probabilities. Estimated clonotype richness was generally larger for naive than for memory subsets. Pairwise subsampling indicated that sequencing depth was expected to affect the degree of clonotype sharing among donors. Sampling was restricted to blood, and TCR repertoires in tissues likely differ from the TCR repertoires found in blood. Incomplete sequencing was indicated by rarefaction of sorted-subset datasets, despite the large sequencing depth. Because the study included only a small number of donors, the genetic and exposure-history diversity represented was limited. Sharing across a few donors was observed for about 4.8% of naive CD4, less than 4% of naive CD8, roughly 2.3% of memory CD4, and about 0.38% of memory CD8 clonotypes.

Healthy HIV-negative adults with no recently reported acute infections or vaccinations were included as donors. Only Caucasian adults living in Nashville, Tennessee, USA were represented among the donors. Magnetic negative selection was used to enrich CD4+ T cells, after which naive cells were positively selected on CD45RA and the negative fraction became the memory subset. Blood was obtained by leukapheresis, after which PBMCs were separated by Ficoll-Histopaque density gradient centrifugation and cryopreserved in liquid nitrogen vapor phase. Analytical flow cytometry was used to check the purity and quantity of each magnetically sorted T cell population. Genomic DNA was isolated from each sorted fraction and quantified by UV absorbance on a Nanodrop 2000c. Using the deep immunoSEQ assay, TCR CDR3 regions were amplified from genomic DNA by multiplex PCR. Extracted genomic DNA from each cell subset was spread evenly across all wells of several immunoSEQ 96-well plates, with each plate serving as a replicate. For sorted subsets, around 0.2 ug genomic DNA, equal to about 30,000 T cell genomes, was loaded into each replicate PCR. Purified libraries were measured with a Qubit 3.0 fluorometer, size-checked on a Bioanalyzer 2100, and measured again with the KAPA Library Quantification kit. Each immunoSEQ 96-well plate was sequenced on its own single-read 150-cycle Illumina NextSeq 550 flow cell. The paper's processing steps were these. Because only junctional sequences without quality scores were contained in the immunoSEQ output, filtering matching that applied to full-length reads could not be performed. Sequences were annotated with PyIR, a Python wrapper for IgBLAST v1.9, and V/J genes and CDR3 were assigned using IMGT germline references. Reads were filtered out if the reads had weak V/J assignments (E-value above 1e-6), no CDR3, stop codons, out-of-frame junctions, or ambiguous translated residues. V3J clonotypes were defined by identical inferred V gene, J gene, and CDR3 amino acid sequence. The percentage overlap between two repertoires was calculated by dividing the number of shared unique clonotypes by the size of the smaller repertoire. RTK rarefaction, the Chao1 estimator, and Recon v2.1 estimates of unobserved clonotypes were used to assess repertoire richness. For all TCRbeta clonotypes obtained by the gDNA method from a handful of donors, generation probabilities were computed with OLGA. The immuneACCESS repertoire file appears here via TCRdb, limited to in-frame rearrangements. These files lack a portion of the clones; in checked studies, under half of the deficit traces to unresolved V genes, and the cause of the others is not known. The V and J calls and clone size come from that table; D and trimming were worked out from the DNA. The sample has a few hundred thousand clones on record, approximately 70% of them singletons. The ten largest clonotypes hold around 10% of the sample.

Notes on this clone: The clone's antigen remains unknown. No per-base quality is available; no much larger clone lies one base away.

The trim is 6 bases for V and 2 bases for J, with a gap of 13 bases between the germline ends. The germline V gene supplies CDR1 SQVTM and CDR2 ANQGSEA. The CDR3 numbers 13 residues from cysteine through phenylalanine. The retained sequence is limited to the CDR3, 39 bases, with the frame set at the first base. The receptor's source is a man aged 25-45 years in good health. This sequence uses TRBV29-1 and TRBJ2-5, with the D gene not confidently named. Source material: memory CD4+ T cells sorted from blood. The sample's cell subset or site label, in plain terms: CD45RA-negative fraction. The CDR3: CSVAPARQETQYF. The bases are TGCAGCGTCGCCCCGGCTCGACAAGAGACCCAGTACTTC.